The 32 T cell receptor beta chains given below trace back to one sample, sequenced in a study of T cell responses to AZD1222 COVID-19 vaccine. Clones were sequenced by immunoSEQ multiplex PCR, and TCRdb holds only the in-frame ones, with some missing. The sample comprises about 100,000 clones, roughly nine tenths of which are singletons, and 1.3% rests with the top ten. This specimen was peripheral blood, taken on day 0 of AZD1222 vaccination. Source of these receptors: an adult in good health.

The V and J genes are TRBV2 and TRBJ1-1, with TRBD1 identical over 8 bases. The germline gives CDR1 SNHLY, CDR2 FYNNEI. This CDR3 has 16 amino acids. With 0 bases clipped from V and 4 bases from J, the junction kept 7 bases outside the gene matches. CDR3 in amino acids: CASSEARQGIGTEAFF. CDR3 coding DNA: TGTGCCAGCAGTGAAGCCCGACAGGGGATTGGCACTGAAGCTTTCTTT.

In its sample, this clone was seen once. This chain joins TRBV27 and TRBJ2-5, with 11 bases that match TRBD2. The CDR3 is made up of 15 amino acids. In germline, CDR1 is MNHEY, CDR2 SMNVEV (reference sequence). J lost 3 bases, V lost 2 bases, and 2 bases had no gene match. CDR3 amino acids: CASSLGSGGEETQYF. For the CDR3, the DNA is TGTGCCAGCAGTTTAGGTAGCGGGGGGGAAGAGACCCAGTACTTC.

The genes are TRBV27 and TRBJ2-1; a weak D match, TRBD2 (5 bases). CDR1 is MNHEY and CDR2 is SMNVEV in the germline V gene (reference sequence). The CDR3 length is 14 residues. Deletions cut 1 base from V and 5 bases from J, with 9 bases between. As DNA, the CDR3 is TGTGCCAGCAGTTTATGGAGCGGTCACAATGAGCAGTTCTTC. Its protein is CASSLWSGHNEQFF.

The chain combines TRBV27 with TRBJ1-4; 7 bases agree with TRBD1. V lost 1 base, J lost 6 bases, and 8 bases stayed unmatched. The CDR3 spans 16 residues. Germline V gene lookup returns CDR1 MNHEY and CDR2 SMNVEV (reference sequence). CDR3 coding DNA: TGTGCCAGCAGTTTATTCTCCTACCAGGGGGATGAAAAACTGTTTTTT. Its translation: CASSLFSYQGDEKLFF.

This clone was found a few times. The chain links TRBV4-1 to TRBJ2-3, with a tentative D call TRBD2 (6 bases). CDR3 length equals 12 residues. Trimming cost V 1 base and J 8 bases, with 7 bases left between them. Per the germline V gene, CDR1 is MGHRA and CDR2 is YSYEKL. CDR3 in amino acids: CASSQAGGTQYF. The DNA of the CDR3 is TGCGCCAGCAGCCAAGCCGGGGGTACGCAGTATTTT.

The chain joins TRBV5-6 to TRBJ2-7; no definite D call. Germline CDR1 and CDR2: SGHDT and YYEEEE. This CDR3 has 14 residues. The V end lost 4 bases, the J end lost 2 bases, and 13 bases lay between the germline ends. CDR3 in amino acids: CASSPGDNPYEQYF. CDR3 coding DNA: TGTGCCAGCAGCCCGGGCGACAATCCCTACGAGCAGTACTTC. Using reference TRBV5-6 and TRBJ2-7 for the parts outside the CDR3, the full variable domain is DAGVTQSPTHLIKTRGQQVTLRCSPKSGHDTVSWYQQALGQGPQFIFQYYEEEERQRGNFPDRFSGHQFPNYSSELNVNALLLGDSALYLCASSPGDNPYEQYFGPGTRLTVT.

This clone came up a few times. The rearrangement uses TRBV7-9 and TRBJ2-3; tentatively, D is TRBD2 (7 bases). Trimming took off 7 bases at V and 4 bases at J, with 15 bases between the two ends. Germline CDR1 reads SEHNR; CDR2 reads FQNEAQ (reference sequence). The CDR3 is made up of 14 amino acids. CDR3 sequence: CASTHGGGPDTQYF. The CDR3 coding sequence is TGTGCCAGCACCCATGGGGGGGGCCCAGATACGCAGTATTTT.

The chain combines TRBV11-3 with TRBJ1-1, with D perhaps TRBD1 (6 bases). The CDR3 totals 14 residues. Germline V gene sequence: CDR1 SGHNT, CDR2 YENEEA. Trimming cost V 5 bases and J 0 bases, with 10 bases left between them. The CDR3 nucleotides read TGTGCCAGCAGCCCGGACAGCATGAACACTGAAGCTTTCTTT. Translating it yields CASSPDSMNTEAFF.

A single count supports this clone. This chain joins TRBV10-3 and TRBJ1-2; TRBD1 matches at 8 bases. V trimming: 2 bases; J trimming: 6 bases; junction bases outside the gene matches: 5. CDR1 and CDR2 (germline): ENHRY, SYGVKD. This CDR3 is built from 14 residues. CDR3 in DNA: TGTGCCATCAGTGAGGGGCCAGGGGGCGATGGCTACACCTTC. It codes for CAISEGPGGDGYTF.

In this sample, this clone turned up once. J is TRBJ2-7 and V is TRBV4-2; 8 bases agree with TRBD2. The germline V gene encodes CDR1 LGHNA and CDR2 YNFKEQ. V shed 2 bases, J shed 1 base, and the junction held 10 bases outside the gene matches. This CDR3 region has 17 residues. The CDR3 sequence is CASSQREPGLVSYEQYF. CDR3 coding DNA: TGTGCCAGCAGCCAAAGAGAACCGGGACTAGTTTCCTACGAGCAGTACTTC.

The gene calls are TRBV2 and TRBJ2-7, with D hard to call. V gave up 6 bases and J gave up 3 bases, with 6 bases separating them. The CDR3 totals 11 residues. Germline CDR1 and CDR2: SNHLY and FYNNEI. The CDR3 sequence: CASRRIYEQYF. The CDR3 nucleotides read TGTGCCAGCAGACGGATCTACGAGCAGTACTTC.

The chain is built from TRBV19 and TRBJ1-6; D gene uncertain. Germline V CDR1 and CDR2: LNHDA, SQIVND (reference sequence). V lost 5 bases, J lost 11 bases, and 16 bases lay in between. This CDR3 is built from 14 residues. CDR3 bases: TGTGCCAGTAGTCTCGAAGAAGGGTGGACACCCCTCCACTTT. As protein: CASSLEEGWTPLHF.

This clone was observed a few times. The chain couples TRBV5-4 to TRBJ1-4; the match to TRBD1 covers 10 bases. With V trimmed by 4 bases and J by 3 bases, 6 bases remained unmatched. The CDR3 consists of 16 residues. The V gene's germline CDR1 is SGHNT and CDR2 YYREEE (reference sequence). In DNA form, the CDR3 reads TGTGCCAGCAGCAAGGGGACAGGGGCACCTAATGAAAAACTGTTTTTT. Translated, it gives CASSKGTGAPNEKLFF.

The chain joins TRBV18 to TRBJ2-5; TRBD2 matches at 12 bases. Germline CDR1 is KGHSH and CDR2 is LQKENI. V lost 2 bases, J lost 5 bases, and 6 bases stayed unmatched. The CDR3 is 16 residues long. CDR3 residues: CASSPTTSGGSETQYF. The CDR3 bases are TGTGCCAGCTCACCAACGACTAGCGGGGGTTCTGAGACCCAGTACTTC.

This clone was seen a single time. The chain uses TRBV29-1 and TRBJ2-3; 10 nucleotides align to TRBD2. In germline, CDR1 is SQVTM, CDR2 ANQGSEA. V was clipped by 4 bases and J by 0 bases; unmatched bases: 4. There are 15 residues in the CDR3. The CDR3 DNA sequence: TGCAGCGTTGGTTTAGCGGGGGGTAGCACAGATACGCAGTATTTT. Protein product: CSVGLAGGSTDTQYF.

The genes are TRBV18 and TRBJ1-1, with D maybe TRBD1 (5 bases). The V gene's germline CDR1 is KGHSH and CDR2 LQKENI. The CDR3 sequence is 15 residues long. Trimming pared 3 bases from V and 3 bases from J, leaving 14 bases between. CDR3 region: CASSPGRSGDTEAFF. In DNA, the CDR3 is TGTGCCAGCTCACCGGGACGATCGGGGGACACTGAAGCTTTCTTT.

This chain connects TRBV7-3 to TRBJ2-3; TRBD1 agrees at 7 bases. Germline V lookup: CDR1 SGHTA, CDR2 FQGTGA. CDR3 length: 16 amino acids. Germline trimming cut 2 bases from V and 2 bases from J; bases unmatched to any gene: 7. The CDR3 region has the DNA TGTGCCAGCAGCTTAGAGGCAGGGGGAAACACAGATACGCAGTATTTT. Translating it yields CASSLEAGGNTDTQYF.

CDR3 protein: CASTDRGYGYTF. The CDR3, as DNA: TGTGCCAGCACCGACAGGGGTTATGGCTACACCTTC. The chain employs TRBV2 and TRBJ1-2; TRBD1 matches at 8 bases. The CDR3 is made up of 12 amino acids. V lost 7 bases, J lost 5 bases, and 3 bases stayed unmatched. CDR1 and CDR2 from the germline V gene are SNHLY and FYNNEI.

The chain is built from TRBV2 and TRBJ2-7; TRBD1 matches at 9 bases. V lost 6 bases, J lost 2 bases, and 2 bases stayed unmatched. Germline-derived CDR1 and CDR2 are SNHLY and FYNNEI. This CDR3 region has 13 residues. The CDR3: CASRGDRAYEQYF. The CDR3 DNA is TGTGCCAGCAGAGGGGACAGGGCCTACGAGCAGTACTTC. The complete variable domain, with remaining parts taken from reference TRBV2 and TRBJ2-7, reads EPEVTQTPSHQVTQMGQEVILRCVPISNHLYFYWYRQILGQKVEFLVSFYNNEISEKSEIFDDQFSVERPDGSNFTLKIRSTKLEDSAMYFCASRGDRAYEQYFGPGTRLTVT.

The chain links TRBV6-1 to TRBJ2-7; 9 nucleotides align to TRBD2. V lost 4 bases, J lost 4 bases, and 17 bases stayed unmatched. The germline V gene has CDR1 MNHNS and CDR2 SASEGT. The CDR3 runs to 18 residues. The chain's CDR3 is CASSVRLGSREGLYEQYF. For the CDR3, the DNA is TGTGCCAGCAGTGTCCGCTTGGGCTCGCGGGAGGGACTTTACGAGCAGTACTTC.

This chain links TRBV13 with TRBJ1-3; 9 bases line up with TRBD1. Germline loops: CDR1 PRHDT, CDR2 FYEKMQ (reference sequence). The CDR3 covers 18 residues. V was clipped by 1 base and J by 2 bases; unmatched bases: 9. Written as DNA, the CDR3 is TGTGCCAGCAGCTTAGAGGGACAGGGATCCTCGGCTGGAAACACCATATATTTT. Translating gives CASSLEGQGSSAGNTIYF.

This CDR3 is CASSPGTATYEQYF. The CDR3 DNA reads as TGTGCCAGCTCACCAGGGACGGCAACCTACGAGCAGTACTTC. This chain joins TRBV18 and TRBJ2-7; tentatively, D is TRBD1 or TRBD2 (5 bases each). Germline loops: CDR1 KGHSH, CDR2 LQKENI. CDR3 length equals 14 residues. Trimming removed 2 bases from V and 2 bases from J, with 10 bases in between.

The V and J genes are TRBV6-5 and TRBJ1-1; D remains unclear. There are 13 residues in the CDR3. Germline CDR1 is MNHEY and CDR2 is SVGAGI. The V end was cut by 5 bases, the J end by 0 bases, with 7 bases between. The CDR3 sequence: CASSHIMNTEAFF. The CDR3 DNA sequence: TGTGCCAGCAGTCATATCATGAACACTGAAGCTTTCTTT.

About this clone: The junction and the germline gene differ at one end; a read error may be behind it. The chain couples TRBV5-1 to TRBJ2-5; D is uncertain. The CDR3 contains 13 residues. Germline CDR1 and CDR2: SGHRS and YFSETQ. CDR3 in DNA: TGCGCCAGCAGTTTGGATGGGGAAGAGACCCAGTACTTC. This codes for CASSLDGEETQYF. Together with reference TRBV5-1 and TRBJ2-5, the CDR3 gives the full variable domain: KAGVTQTPRYLIKTRGQQVTLSCSPISGHRSVSWYQQTPGQGLQFLFEYFSETQRNKGNFPGRFSGRQFSNSRSEMNVSTLELGDSALYLCASSLDGEETQYFGPGTRLLVL.

V usage is TRBV19 and J usage is TRBJ2-2, with 7 positions matching TRBD1. The V gene end was trimmed by 3 bases and the J gene end by 7 bases; junction bases not matched to a gene: 11. The CDR3 is 16 residues long. Germline CDR1 reads LNHDA; CDR2 reads SQIVND (reference sequence). The CDR3 DNA sequence: TGTGCCAGTAGTATGCCCGGGACAGATATGCACGGGGAGCTGTTTTTT. Its protein product is CASSMPGTDMHGELFF.

The chain links TRBV30 to TRBJ2-3; D gene unclear. The V end lost 1 base, the J end lost 6 bases, and 11 bases lay between the germline ends. This CDR3 contains 13 residues. Germline CDR1 reads GTSNPN; CDR2 reads SVGIG (reference sequence). The CDR3 DNA reads TGTGCCTGGAGTGCGAACCCAGCGGATACGCAGTATTTT. Protein: CAWSANPADTQYF.

The chain has TRBV6-1 and TRBJ2-2, with D possibly being TRBD1 (5 bases). V was shortened by 2 bases and J by 0 bases, with 10 bases between the two germline ends. Germline V gene lookup returns CDR1 MNHNS and CDR2 SASEGT. This CDR3 has 16 residues. The CDR3, as DNA: TGTGCCAGCAGTGAACAAAGGGGCACGAACACCGGGGAGCTGTTTTTT. It encodes CASSEQRGTNTGELFF.

V gene TRBV7-8 combines with J gene TRBJ1-1; TRBD1 is a possible D gene (5 bases). V shed 5 bases and J shed 10 bases, with 11 bases lying between them. Germline loops: CDR1 SGHVS, CDR2 FQNEAQ. The CDR3 length is 11 residues. The CDR3 DNA sequence: TGTGCCAGCAGCCCCCACGGGGCAGCTTTCTTT. Encoded protein: CASSPHGAAFF.

The V gene is TRBV19, the J gene TRBJ1-1, with D possibly being TRBD1 (6 bases). Germline CDR1 LNHDA, CDR2 SQIVND (reference sequence). Trimming cost V 5 bases and J 0 bases, with 13 bases left between them. There are 15 residues in the CDR3. The CDR3 spells CASSLKQGMNTEAFF. Written as DNA, the CDR3 is TGTGCCAGTAGTCTAAAACAGGGAATGAACACTGAAGCTTTCTTT. Looking up the rest from reference TRBV19 and TRBJ1-1 gives the full variable domain: DGGITQSPKYLFRKEGQNVTLSCEQNLNHDAMYWYRQDPGQGLRLIYYSQIVNDFQKGDIAEGYSVSREKKESFPLTVTSAQKNPTAFYLCASSLKQGMNTEAFFGQGTRLTVV.

The chain has TRBV28 and TRBJ2-2; perhaps TRBD2 as D (7 bases). Trimming removed 6 bases at V and 5 bases at J, with 13 bases between. CDR3 length: 14 amino acids. Germline V gene lookup returns CDR1 MDHEN and CDR2 SYDVKM. Here the CDR3 reads CASSLGGVTGELFF. In DNA form, the CDR3 reads TGTGCCAGCAGCCTAGGGGGGGTAACCGGGGAGCTGTTTTTT. Full variable domain (rest looked up from reference TRBV28 and TRBJ2-2): DVKVTQSSRYLVKRTGEKVFLECVQDMDHENMFWYRQDPGLGLRLIYFSYDVKMKEKGDIPEGYSVSREKKERFSLILESASTNQTSMYLCASSLGGVTGELFFGEGSRLTVL.

This chain uses TRBV6-1 with TRBJ1-1; 9 bases are a match to TRBD1. The CDR3 spans 18 residues. After removal of 4 bases from V and 4 bases from J, the junction contained 16 bases not matched to a gene. Germline V gene lookup returns CDR1 MNHNS and CDR2 SASEGT. CDR3 residues: CASSAYSSPGQGGTEAFF. As DNA, the CDR3 is TGTGCCAGCAGTGCCTACTCTTCGCCGGGACAGGGAGGCACTGAAGCTTTCTTT.

V and J are TRBV19 and TRBJ1-1; D is uncertain. CDR1 is LNHDA, CDR2 SQIVND, per germline (reference sequence). The CDR3 is made up of 15 amino acids. Trimming stripped 5 bases from V and 3 bases from J, with 16 bases between. The DNA of the CDR3 is TGTGCCAGTAGTGCGGAGGCCTTACGGGACACTGAAGCTTTCTTT. It encodes CASSAEALRDTEAFF.